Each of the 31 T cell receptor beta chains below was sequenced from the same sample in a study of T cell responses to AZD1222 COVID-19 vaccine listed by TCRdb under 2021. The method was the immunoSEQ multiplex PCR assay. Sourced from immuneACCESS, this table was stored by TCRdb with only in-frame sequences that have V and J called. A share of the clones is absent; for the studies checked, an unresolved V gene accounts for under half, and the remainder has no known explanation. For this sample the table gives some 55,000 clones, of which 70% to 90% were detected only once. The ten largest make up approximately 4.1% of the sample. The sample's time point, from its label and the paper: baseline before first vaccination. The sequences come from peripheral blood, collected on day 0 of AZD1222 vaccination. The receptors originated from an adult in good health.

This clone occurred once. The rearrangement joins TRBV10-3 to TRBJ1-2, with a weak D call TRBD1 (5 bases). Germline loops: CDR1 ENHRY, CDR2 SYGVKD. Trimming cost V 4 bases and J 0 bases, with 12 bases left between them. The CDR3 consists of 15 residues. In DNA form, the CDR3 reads TGTGCCATCAGTGGTTGGGACGGTTCTAACTATGGCTACACCTTC. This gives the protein CAISGWDGSNYGYTF.

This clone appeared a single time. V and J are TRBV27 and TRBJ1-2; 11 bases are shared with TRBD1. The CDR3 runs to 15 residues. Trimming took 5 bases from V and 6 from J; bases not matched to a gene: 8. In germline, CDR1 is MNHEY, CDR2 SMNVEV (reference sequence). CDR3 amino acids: CASSTRDRGWDGYTF. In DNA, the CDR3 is TGTGCCAGCAGTACCAGGGACAGGGGGTGGGATGGCTACACCTTC.

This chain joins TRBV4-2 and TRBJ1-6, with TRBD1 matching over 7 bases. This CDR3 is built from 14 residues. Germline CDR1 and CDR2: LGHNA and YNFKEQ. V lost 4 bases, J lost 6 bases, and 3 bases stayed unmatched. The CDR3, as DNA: TGTGCCAGCAGCCCGACAGGGAGTAATTCACCCCTCCACTTT. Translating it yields CASSPTGSNSPLHF.

CDR3 amino acids: CASSLGASGAETQYF. CDR3 sequence (DNA): TGTGCCAGCAGCTTAGGAGCTAGCGGGGCCGAGACCCAGTACTTC. The chain employs TRBV11-3 and TRBJ2-5, with TRBD2 matching 9 bases. Germline V lookup: CDR1 SGHNT, CDR2 YENEEA. Germline trimming cut 1 base from V and 5 bases from J; bases unmatched to any gene: 5. The CDR3 is 15 amino acids.

The CDR3 sequence is CASSFGLPSGTGELFF. CDR3 bases: TGTGCCAGCAGCTTTGGACTACCCTCGGGCACCGGGGAGCTGTTTTTT. The rearrangement joins TRBV7-9 to TRBJ2-2, with a weak D call TRBD2 (6 bases). Germline CDR1 and CDR2: SEHNR and FQNEAQ (reference sequence). The V gene lost 3 bases and the J gene lost 4 bases, with 15 bases spanning the gap. The CDR3 sequence is 16 residues long.

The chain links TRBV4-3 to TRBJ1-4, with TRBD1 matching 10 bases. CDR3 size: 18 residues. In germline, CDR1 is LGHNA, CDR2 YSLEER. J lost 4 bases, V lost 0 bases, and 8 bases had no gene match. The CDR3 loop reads CASSQEKTGGRGNEKLFF. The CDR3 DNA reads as TGCGCCAGCAGCCAAGAGAAGACAGGGGGCAGGGGTAATGAAAAACTGTTTTTT.

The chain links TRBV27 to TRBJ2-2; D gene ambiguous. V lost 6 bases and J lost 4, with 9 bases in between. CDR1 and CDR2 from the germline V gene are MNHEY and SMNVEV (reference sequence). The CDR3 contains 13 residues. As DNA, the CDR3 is TGTGCCAGCAGCCCCTCGGGCACCGGGGAGCTGTTTTTT. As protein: CASSPSGTGELFF.

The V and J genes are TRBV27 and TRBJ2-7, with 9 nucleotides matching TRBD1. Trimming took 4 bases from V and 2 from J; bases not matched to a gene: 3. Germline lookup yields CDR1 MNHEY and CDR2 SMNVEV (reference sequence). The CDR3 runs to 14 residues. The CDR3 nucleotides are TGTGCCAGCAGTTCCCGGGACAGGGCCTACGAGCAGTACTTC. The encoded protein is CASSSRDRAYEQYF.

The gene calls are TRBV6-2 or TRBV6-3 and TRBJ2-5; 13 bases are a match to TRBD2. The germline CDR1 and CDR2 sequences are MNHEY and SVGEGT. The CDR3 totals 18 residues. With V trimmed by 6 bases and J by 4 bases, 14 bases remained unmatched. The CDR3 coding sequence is TGTGCCAGCAGCCGCTCATTGACTAGCGGGGGGACTCGAGAGACCCAGTACTTC. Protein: CASSRSLTSGGTRETQYF.

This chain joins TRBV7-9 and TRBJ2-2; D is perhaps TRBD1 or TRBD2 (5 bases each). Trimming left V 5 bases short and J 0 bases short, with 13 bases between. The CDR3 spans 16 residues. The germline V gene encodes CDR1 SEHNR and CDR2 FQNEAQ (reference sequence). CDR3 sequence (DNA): TGTGCCAGCAGCCCACTCGGGGCCTCGAACACCGGGGAGCTGTTTTTT. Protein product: CASSPLGASNTGELFF.

In nucleotides, the CDR3 is TGTGCCAGCAGTGAACACTTGAACACTGAAGCTTTCTTT. This codes for CASSEHLNTEAFF. The rearrangement joins TRBV6-1 to TRBJ1-1; D gene unclear. Germline V gives CDR1 MNHNS, CDR2 SASEGT. V was cut by 2 bases and J by 0 bases, with 4 bases left in between. This CDR3 has 13 amino acids.

CDR3 sequence: CASSQDLPRTGVVSGANVLTF. In nucleotides, the CDR3 is TGTGCCAGCAGCCAAGACCTACCCCGGACAGGGGTCGTCTCTGGGGCCAACGTCCTGACTTTC. This rearrangement joins TRBV3-1 (or the pseudogene TRBV3-2) to TRBJ2-6, with 9 bases matching TRBD1. This CDR3 is 21 amino acids long. Germline CDR1 is LGHDT and CDR2 is YNNKEL (reference sequence). The ends lost 0 bases at V and 0 bases at J; junction bases unmatched: 12.

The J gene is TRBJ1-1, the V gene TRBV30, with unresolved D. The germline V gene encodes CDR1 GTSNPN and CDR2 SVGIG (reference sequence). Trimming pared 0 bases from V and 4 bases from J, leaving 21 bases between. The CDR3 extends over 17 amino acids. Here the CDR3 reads CAWSVGWAAIPSTEAFF. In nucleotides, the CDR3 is TGTGCCTGGAGTGTCGGATGGGCAGCTATCCCCAGCACTGAAGCTTTCTTT.

The CDR3 coding sequence is TGTGCCAGTAGTCCCAACTCTGGGGCCAACGTCCTGACTTTC. It is translated as CASSPNSGANVLTF. The chain links TRBV19 to TRBJ2-6; D is uncertain. Germline CDR1 and CDR2: LNHDA and SQIVND (reference sequence). Trimming pared 5 bases from V and 0 bases from J, leaving 5 bases between. This CDR3 contains 14 residues.

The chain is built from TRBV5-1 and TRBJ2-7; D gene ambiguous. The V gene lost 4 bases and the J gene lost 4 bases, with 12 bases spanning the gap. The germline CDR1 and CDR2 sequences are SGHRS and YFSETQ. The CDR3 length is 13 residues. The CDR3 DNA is TGCGCCAGCAGCCCGAGGACCGCATACGAGCAGTACTTC. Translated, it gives CASSPRTAYEQYF.

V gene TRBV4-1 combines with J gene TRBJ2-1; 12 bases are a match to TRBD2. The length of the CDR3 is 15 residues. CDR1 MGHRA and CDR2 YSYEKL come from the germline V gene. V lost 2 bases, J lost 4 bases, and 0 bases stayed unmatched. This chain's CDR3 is CASSQTSGGYNEQFF. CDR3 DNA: TGCGCCAGCAGCCAAACTAGCGGGGGGTACAATGAGCAGTTCTTC.

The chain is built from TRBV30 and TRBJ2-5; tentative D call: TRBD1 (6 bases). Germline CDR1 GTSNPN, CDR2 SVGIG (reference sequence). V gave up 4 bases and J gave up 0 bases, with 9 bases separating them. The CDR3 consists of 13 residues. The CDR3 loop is CAWTTGYQETQYF. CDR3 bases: TGTGCCTGGACCACAGGGTACCAAGAGACCCAGTACTTC.

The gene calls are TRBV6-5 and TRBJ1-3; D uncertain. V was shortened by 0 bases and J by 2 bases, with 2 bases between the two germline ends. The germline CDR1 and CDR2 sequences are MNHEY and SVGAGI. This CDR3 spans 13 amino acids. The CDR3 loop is CASSYSTGNTIYF. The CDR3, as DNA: TGTGCCAGCAGTTACTCCACTGGAAACACCATATATTTT.

The CDR3 coding sequence is TGTGCCAGTAGTGCCCGGCGTACTAGCGGGAGCACAGATACGCAGTATTTT. As protein: CASSARRTSGSTDTQYF. The V gene is TRBV19, the J gene TRBJ2-3, with 9 positions matching TRBD2. This CDR3 is built from 17 residues. Germline values: CDR1 LNHDA, CDR2 SQIVND (reference sequence). The V and J ends lost 5 bases and 0 bases, in that order; junction bases with no gene match: 9.

CDR3: CASSLNLNTEAFF. In DNA, the CDR3 is TGTGCCAGCAGTTTAAATTTAAACACTGAAGCTTTCTTT. V and J are TRBV12-3 or TRBV12-4 and TRBJ1-1; unclear D gene. CDR3 size: 13 residues. Trimming removed 2 bases at V and 2 bases at J, with 6 bases between.

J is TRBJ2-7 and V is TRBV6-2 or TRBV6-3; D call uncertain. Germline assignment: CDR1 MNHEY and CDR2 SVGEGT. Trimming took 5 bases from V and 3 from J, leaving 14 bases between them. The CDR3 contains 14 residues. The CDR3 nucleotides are TGTGCCAGCAGTACTCCGGACGGAATCTACGAGCAGTACTTC. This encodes CASSTPDGIYEQYF.

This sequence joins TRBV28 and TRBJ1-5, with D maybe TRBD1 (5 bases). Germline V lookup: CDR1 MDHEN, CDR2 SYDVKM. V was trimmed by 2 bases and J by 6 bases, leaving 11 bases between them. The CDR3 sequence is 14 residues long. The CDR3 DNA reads TGTGCCAGCAGTTTAGACAGCTCGGGTCAGCCCCAGCATTTT. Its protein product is CASSLDSSGQPQHF.

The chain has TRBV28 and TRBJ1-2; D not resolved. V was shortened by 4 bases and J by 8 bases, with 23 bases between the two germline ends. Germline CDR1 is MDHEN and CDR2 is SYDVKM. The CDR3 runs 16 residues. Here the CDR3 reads CASSSSLAISGGGYTF. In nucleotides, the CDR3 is TGTGCCAGCAGTTCAAGCTTAGCTATTAGCGGCGGCGGCTACACCTTC.

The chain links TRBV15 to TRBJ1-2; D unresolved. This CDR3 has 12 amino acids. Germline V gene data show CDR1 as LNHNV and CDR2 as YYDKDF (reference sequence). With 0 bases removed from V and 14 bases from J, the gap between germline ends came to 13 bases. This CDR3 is CATSRDYEVWTF. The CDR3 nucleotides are TGTGCCACCAGCAGAGATTACGAAGTTTGGACCTTC.

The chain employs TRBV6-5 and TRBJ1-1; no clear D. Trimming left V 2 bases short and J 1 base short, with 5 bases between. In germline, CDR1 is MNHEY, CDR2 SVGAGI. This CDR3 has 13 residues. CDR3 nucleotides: TGTGCCAGCAGTTACAAGGGGAACACTGAAGCTTTCTTT. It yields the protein CASSYKGNTEAFF.

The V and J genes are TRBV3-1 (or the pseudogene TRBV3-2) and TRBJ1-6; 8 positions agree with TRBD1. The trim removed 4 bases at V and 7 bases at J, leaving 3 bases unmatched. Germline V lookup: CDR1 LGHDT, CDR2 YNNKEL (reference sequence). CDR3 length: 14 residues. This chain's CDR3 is CASSRTGQNSPLHF. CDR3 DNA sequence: TGTGCCAGCAGCCGGACAGGGCAAAATTCACCCCTCCACTTT.

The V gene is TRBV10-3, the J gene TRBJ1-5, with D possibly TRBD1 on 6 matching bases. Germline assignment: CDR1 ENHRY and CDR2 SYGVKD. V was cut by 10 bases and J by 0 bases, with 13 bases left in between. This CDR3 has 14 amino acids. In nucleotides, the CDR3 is TGTGCCAGCGCACAGGGACATAGCAATCAGCCCCAGCATTTT. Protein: CASAQGHSNQPQHF.

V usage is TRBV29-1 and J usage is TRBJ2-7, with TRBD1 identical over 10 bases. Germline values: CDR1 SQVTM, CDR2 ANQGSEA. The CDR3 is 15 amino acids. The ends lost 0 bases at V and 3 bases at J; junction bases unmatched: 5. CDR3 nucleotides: TGCAGCGTTGAAGATCATGGGGACAGGGGCTACGAGCAGTACTTC. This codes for CSVEDHGDRGYEQYF.

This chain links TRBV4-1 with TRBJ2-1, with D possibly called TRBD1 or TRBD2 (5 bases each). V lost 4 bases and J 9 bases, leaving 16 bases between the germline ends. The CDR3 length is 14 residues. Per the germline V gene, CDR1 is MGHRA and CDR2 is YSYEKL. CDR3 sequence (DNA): TGCGCCAGCAGCCTCCCCAGTGGGGGTCGTGAGCAGTTCTTC. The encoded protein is CASSLPSGGREQFF.

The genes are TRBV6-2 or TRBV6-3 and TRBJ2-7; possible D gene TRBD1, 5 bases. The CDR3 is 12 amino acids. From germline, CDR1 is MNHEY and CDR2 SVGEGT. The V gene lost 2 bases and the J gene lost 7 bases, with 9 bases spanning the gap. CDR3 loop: CASSYVGLEQYF. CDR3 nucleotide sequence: TGTGCCAGCAGTTACGTGGGGCTTGAGCAGTACTTC.

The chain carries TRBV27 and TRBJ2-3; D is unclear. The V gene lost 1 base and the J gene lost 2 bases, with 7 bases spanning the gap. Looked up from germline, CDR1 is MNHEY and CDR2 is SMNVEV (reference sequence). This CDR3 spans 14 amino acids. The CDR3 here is CASSLFGYTDTQYF. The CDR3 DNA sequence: TGTGCCAGCAGTTTATTTGGTTACACAGATACGCAGTATTTT.